This entry features one T cell receptor beta chain sequence. The junction had 4 bases not matched to a gene; V was cut back by 0 bases and J by 0 bases. Germline V gene lookup returns CDR1 GTSNPN and CDR2 SVGIG (reference sequence). The CDR3 runs to 15 residues. This specimen comes from a study of CD8+ T cells in alopecia areata. RNA extraction and reverse transcription yielded cDNA as sequencing template. Generated by immunoSEQ multiplex PCR, the TCRdb table keeps only in-frame clones and is missing some. The sample holds roughly 250,000 clones; roughly two thirds are singletons and the top ten take approximately 1.2%.

This clonotype was obtained from a human donor with alopecia areata. The sample was CD4+ T cells sorted from blood, taken at week 0. V and J are TRBV30 and TRBJ2-7, with 8 bases fitting TRBD1. CDR3: CAWSVGDRSSYEQYF. As DNA, the CDR3 is TGTGCCTGGAGTGTAGGGGACAGGTCCTCCTACGAGCAGTACTTC.